Listed below are T cell receptor beta chains from one sample, sequenced in a study of T cell responses to AZD1222 COVID-19 vaccine. The method was immunoSEQ multiplex PCR; TCRdb's version includes in-frame clones alone and lacks a portion of them. Found here are more than 75,000 clones, under 95% of them singletons; the top ten hold 8%. The sequenced sample was peripheral blood, obtained 28 days after the second AZD1222 dose. These receptors all come from an adult who received the AZD1222 COVID-19 vaccine. Each CDR3 is given with its conserved first and last residue. The D gene is left open where the match is weak. Rows give clone size only sometimes, using once, few, many, or a class for an expanded clone.

D gene	clone size	V gene	J gene	CDR3 protein	CDR3 DNA
.	.	TRBV5-5	TRBJ2-6	CASSTWLLGTSGANVLTF	TGTGCCAGCAGTACTTGGCTACTAGGTACCTCTGGGGCCAACGTCCTGACTTTC
.	.	TRBV19	TRBJ2-7	CASSIRFEPSKGVLSPSSYEQYF	TGTGCCAGTAGTATCCGTTTTGAACCCTCCAAAGGAGTCCTTTCGCCTTCCTCCTACGAGCAGTACTTC
.	.	TRBV6-5	TRBJ2-1	CASSYGDFYNEQFF	TGTGCCAGCAGTTACGGGGACTTCTACAATGAGCAGTTCTTC
.	.	TRBV11-3	TRBJ2-1	CASSLGQDLYNEQFF	TGTGCCAGCAGCTTAGGGCAGGACCTCTACAATGAGCAGTTCTTC
.	.	TRBV11-2	TRBJ1-1	CASSLGQGSAEAFF	TGTGCCAGCAGCTTAGGACAAGGTAGCGCTGAAGCTTTCTTT
.	.	TRBV28	TRBJ1-5	CASSFAGPQHF	TGTGCCAGCAGTTTCGCCGGGCCCCAGCATTTT
TRBD1	.	TRBV3-1/TRBV3-2	TRBJ2-3	CASSQLGTGVDTQYF	TGTGCCAGCAGCCAATTAGGGACAGGAGTAGATACGCAGTATTTT
.	.	TRBV28	TRBJ1-2	CASRTDQNYGYTF	TGTGCCAGCAGGACGGACCAAAACTATGGCTACACCTTC
TRBD2	.	TRBV10-3	TRBJ2-7	CAISLSGVVYEQYF	TGTGCCATCAGTCTTAGCGGGGTAGTTTACGAGCAGTACTTC
TRBD2	.	TRBV4-3	TRBJ2-7	CASSQDNLAGGEQYF	TGCGCCAGCAGCCAAGATAACCTAGCGGGAGGCGAGCAGTACTTC
.	.	TRBV4-1	TRBJ2-7	CASSQASGVLNEQYF	TGCGCCAGCAGCCAAGCGTCAGGGGTCTTGAACGAGCAGTACTTC
.	once	TRBV25-1	TRBJ2-7	CASSEPGRYEQYF	TGTGCCAGCAGTGAGCCAGGGCGGTACGAGCAGTACTTC
.	.	TRBV28	TRBJ1-4	CASSLAEKLFF	TGTGCCAGCAGTTTGGCGGAAAAACTGTTTTTT
.	.	TRBV28	TRBJ2-7	CASSLGAGTTYEQYF	TGTGCCAGCAGTTTAGGGGCAGGGACGACCTACGAGCAGTACTTC
.	.	TRBV10-3	TRBJ2-1	CATLGAPPNEQFF	TGTGCCACCCTAGGGGCCCCGCCGAATGAGCAGTTCTTC
.	.	TRBV6-5	TRBJ2-5	CASSYTIGETQYF	TGTGCCAGCAGTTACACCATAGGTGAGACCCAGTACTTC
.	.	TRBV15	TRBJ1-2	CATSRVREDYGYTF	TGTGCCACCAGCAGAGTTAGGGAGGATTATGGCTACACCTTC
TRBD1	.	TRBV9	TRBJ1-2	CASSVEGTAHGGYTF	TGTGCCAGCAGCGTAGAGGGGACAGCTCATGGAGGCTACACCTTC
.	.	TRBV5-1	TRBJ2-1	CASSTGSSYNEQFF	TGCGCCAGCAGCACCGGGAGCTCCTACAATGAGCAGTTCTTC
TRBD1	.	TRBV11-3	TRBJ2-1	CASSQRTGVHNEQFF	TGTGCCAGCAGCCAACGGACAGGGGTCCACAATGAGCAGTTCTTC
.	once	TRBV20-1	TRBJ1-1	CSAPRSSLAFF	TGCAGTGCTCCCCGCAGTTCCCTTGCTTTCTTT
TRBD2	.	TRBV7-2	TRBJ2-3	CASSGIAGAPDTQYF	TGTGCCAGCAGCGGAATCGCGGGAGCCCCAGATACGCAGTATTTT
.	.	TRBV20-1	TRBJ1-2	CSASMGQRRYGYTF	TGCAGTGCTAGTATGGGGCAGCGCCGCTATGGCTACACCTTC
.	.	TRBV29-1	TRBJ2-7	CSAGDFSYEQYF	TGCAGCGCGGGGGACTTCTCCTACGAGCAGTACTTC
TRBD1	.	TRBV5-1	TRBJ1-1	CASSSAGTGNTEAFF	TGCGCCAGCAGCTCCGCCGGGACAGGGAACACTGAAGCTTTCTTT
TRBD2	once	TRBV27	TRBJ2-3	CASSSRTSGRATDTQYF	TGTGCCAGCAGTTCCCGGACTAGCGGGAGGGCCACAGATACGCAGTATTTT
.	once	TRBV19	TRBJ2-3	CASSIVISTDTQYF	TGTGCCAGTAGTATAGTCATTAGCACAGATACGCAGTATTTT
.	.	TRBV3-1/TRBV3-2	TRBJ1-2	CASSQRGWDGGYTF	TGTGCCAGCAGCCAGCGGGGATGGGATGGTGGCTACACCTTC
.	.	TRBV5-1	TRBJ1-4	CASSLEIQGLNEKLFF	TGCGCCAGCAGCTTGGAGATCCAGGGCCTTAATGAAAAACTGTTTTTT
.	.	TRBV6-2/TRBV6-3	TRBJ2-2	CASSYVGSGTGELFF	TGTGCCAGCAGTTACGTCGGGAGTGGCACCGGGGAGCTGTTTTTT
TRBD1	.	TRBV5-1	TRBJ2-7	CASSPGTGGQEQYF	TGCGCCAGCAGCCCAGGGACAGGGGGGCAGGAGCAGTACTTC
.	.	TRBV15	TRBJ1-1	CATRSPGSGTEAFF	TGTGCCACCAGAAGCCCGGGCTCGGGCACTGAAGCTTTCTTT
.	.	TRBV29-1	TRBJ1-5	CSVSDQSQPQHF	TGCAGCGTTTCAGACCAGTCACAGCCCCAGCATTTT
TRBD2	.	TRBV7-2	TRBJ2-7	CASSPYGTSYEQYF	TGTGCCAGCAGCCCCTACGGGACTAGCTACGAGCAGTACTTC
.	.	TRBV28	TRBJ2-3	CASSRLGDFNTDTQYF	TGTGCCAGCAGCCGACTGGGTGACTTTAACACAGATACGCAGTATTTT
.	once	TRBV7-8	TRBJ2-2	CASTQGGRVPTGELFF	TGTGCCAGCACCCAGGGGGGCAGGGTCCCCACCGGGGAGCTGTTTTTT
TRBD2	.	TRBV7-2	TRBJ2-5	CASSLGGSQETQYF	TGTGCCAGCAGCTTGGGGGGGTCCCAAGAGACCCAGTACTTC
.	.	TRBV28	TRBJ2-7	CASSFTGATYEQYF	TGTGCCAGCAGTTTTACCGGGGCTACCTACGAGCAGTACTTC
.	.	TRBV28	TRBJ2-4	CASSPQAKNIQYF	TGTGCCAGCAGCCCTCAAGCCAAAAACATTCAGTACTTC
.	.	TRBV20-1	TRBJ2-5	CSAPGWETQYF	TGCAGTGCACCCGGGTGGGAGACCCAGTACTTC
.	once	TRBV18	TRBJ2-5	CASSPKSGRKETQYF	TGTGCCAGCTCACCAAAATCGGGCAGGAAAGAGACCCAGTACTTC
.	.	TRBV14	TRBJ2-1	CASGPENYNEQFF	TGTGCCTCCGGGCCCGAAAATTACAATGAGCAGTTCTTC
.	.	TRBV6-5	TRBJ2-2	CASSSSGVTGELFF	.
.	.	TRBV11-2	TRBJ2-1	CASSPYNEQFF	TGTGCCAGCAGCCCCTATAATGAGCAGTTCTTC
.	.	TRBV28	TRBJ2-4	CASSSGGGHIQYF	TGTGCCAGCAGTTCAGGAGGAGGGCACATTCAGTACTTC
.	.	TRBV3-1/TRBV3-2	TRBJ1-5	CASSQDRNQPQHF	TGTGCCAGCAGCCAAGACAGGAATCAGCCCCAGCATTTT